These 31 T cell receptor beta chains came from one sample sequenced in a study of shared clonotypes between healthy human individuals. Measured with immunoSEQ multiplex PCR; TCRdb has only the in-frame clones, and not every one. The profile shows 2 million to 2.5 million clones, about nine tenths of them singletons. Sequenced material: naive CD4+ T cells from PBMCs. Sample subset: CD45RA+ positively selected. These receptors were obtained from a man aged 18 to 29 in good health. Some clones in this sample may be carry-over from other donors' samples.

This clone has a single count. The chain combines TRBV5-6 with TRBJ1-1; no firm D call. The V end lost 4 bases, the J end lost 1 base, and 17 bases lay between the germline ends. This CDR3 spans 16 amino acids. The germline CDR1 and CDR2 sequences are SGHDT and YYEEEE. The CDR3 reads CASSPGSPRPNTEAFF. CDR3 in DNA: TGTGCCAGCAGCCCCGGGTCCCCGAGACCGAACACTGAAGCTTTCTTT.

Only a few counts were recorded for this clone. V is TRBV6-5 and J is TRBJ1-2; D might be TRBD1 (5 bases). The V end was cut by 2 bases, the J end by 6 bases, with 10 bases between. This CDR3 comprises 13 residues. Germline CDR1 is MNHEY and CDR2 is SVGAGI. The CDR3 sequence is CASSYVRGDGYTF. The CDR3 DNA sequence: TGTGCCAGCAGTTACGTGAGGGGAGATGGCTACACCTTC.

The chain links TRBV9 to TRBJ2-7; D is ambiguous. The CDR3 has 15 residues. Per germline, CDR1 SGDLS and CDR2 YYNGEE. Trimming pared 0 bases from V and 2 bases from J, leaving 12 bases between. This CDR3 reads CASSVGSTATYEQYF. The CDR3 nucleotides are TGTGCCAGCAGCGTAGGATCTACAGCCACCTACGAGCAGTACTTC.

The chain links TRBV4-1 to TRBJ2-7; 7 bases are a match to TRBD1. Germline-derived CDR1 and CDR2 are MGHRA and YSYEKL. This CDR3 comprises 17 residues. Unmatched junction bases numbered 15, after V lost 4 bases and J lost 3 bases. The CDR3 sequence: CASSPENFRDSYYEQYF. The CDR3 DNA reads TGCGCCAGCAGCCCAGAAAATTTCCGGGACAGCTACTACGAGCAGTACTTC.

This clone has only a few counts. The chain uses TRBV14 and TRBJ1-2; D is undetermined. In germline, CDR1 is SGHDN, CDR2 FVKESK. V dropped 0 bases and J dropped 7 bases, with 12 bases sitting between them. The CDR3 is 14 residues long. CDR3: CASSQDWGIAGYTF. CDR3 bases: TGTGCCAGCAGCCAAGATTGGGGTATCGCTGGCTACACCTTC. The entire variable domain, with the rest obtained from reference TRBV14 and TRBJ1-2, is as follows: EAGVTQFPSHSVIEKGQTVTLRCDPISGHDNLYWYRRVMGKEIKFLLHFVKESKQDESGMPNNRFLAERTGGTYSTLKVQPAELEDSGVYFCASSQDWGIAGYTFGSGTRLTVV.

J is TRBJ2-2 and V is TRBV11-2; no definite D call. CDR3 length: 12 residues. Germline V gene sequence: CDR1 SGHAT, CDR2 FQNNGV. Trimming cost V 0 bases and J 7 bases, with 3 bases left between them. CDR3 sequence: CASSLEVGELFF. In DNA form, the CDR3 reads TGTGCCAGCAGCTTAGAGGTCGGGGAGCTGTTTTTT.

This clone was seen a single time. The chain employs TRBV5-6 and TRBJ2-3; perhaps TRBD1 as D (6 bases). The V gene lost 7 bases and the J gene lost 2 bases, with 11 bases spanning the gap. Germline CDR1 and CDR2: SGHDT and YYEEEE. This CDR3 has 13 residues. CDR3 protein: CASRDTLTDTQYF. The CDR3, as DNA: TGTGCCAGCCGGGACACCCTCACAGATACGCAGTATTTT.

This clone was seen only once. This rearrangement joins TRBV27 to TRBJ1-2; possible D gene TRBD1, 6 bases. In germline, CDR1 is MNHEY, CDR2 SMNVEV (reference sequence). The CDR3 is 16 amino acids. The ends were cut back, 3 bases at V and 2 bases at J, with 16 bases in the middle. The CDR3 spells CASSFGRGRHNYGYTF. In nucleotides, the CDR3 is TGTGCCAGCAGTTTCGGCAGGGGTAGACACAACTATGGCTACACCTTC.

This clone showed up just once. The V call is TRBV4-3, the J call TRBJ2-7, with TRBD2 as a possible D gene (6 bases). V lost 4 bases, J lost 2 bases, and 15 bases lay in between. Germline values: CDR1 LGHNA, CDR2 YSLEER. The CDR3 is 15 amino acids. The CDR3, as DNA: TGCGCCAGCAGCCCCGCCCGGGACTTCGCCTACGAGCAGTACTTC. It translates to CASSPARDFAYEQYF.

V gene TRBV27 combines with J gene TRBJ2-3, with 8 bases fitting TRBD2. The CDR3 consists of 16 residues. The V gene's germline CDR1 is MNHEY and CDR2 SMNVEV (reference sequence). The V segment lost 2 bases and the J segment 4 bases; nucleotides outside the gene matches: 8. CDR3 amino acids: CASSLEREGSPDTQYF. DNA of the CDR3: TGTGCCAGCAGTTTAGAACGGGAGGGGAGCCCAGATACGCAGTATTTT.

The chain uses TRBV28 and TRBJ1-1; 7 bases agree with TRBD1. The CDR3 contains 14 residues. V lost 3 bases to trimming and J lost 1 base; unmatched junction nucleotides: 2. Germline V gene lookup returns CDR1 MDHEN and CDR2 SYDVKM. The CDR3 loop is CASSLGQTNTEAFF. CDR3 in DNA: TGTGCCAGCAGTTTGGGACAGACGAACACTGAAGCTTTCTTT.

The V gene is TRBV7-2, the J gene TRBJ2-2, with TRBD2 matching 9 bases. The CDR3 runs to 18 residues. The V and J ends lost 3 bases and 3 bases, in that order; junction bases with no gene match: 11. Germline CDR1 is SGHTA and CDR2 is FQGNSA. The CDR3 nucleotides are TGTGCCAGCAGCTTGACTCCCCGGCTAGCGGGATACACCGGGGAGCTGTTTTTT. Protein product: CASSLTPRLAGYTGELFF.

This clone was picked up a small number of times. Within the sample, other DNA sequences also encode this same CDR3. The chain has TRBV18 and TRBJ2-5; D uncertain. V lost 1 base to trimming and J lost 1 base, with 4 bases between them. The germline V gene has CDR1 KGHSH and CDR2 LQKENI. The CDR3 extends over 13 amino acids. In nucleotides, the CDR3 is TGTGCCAGCTCACCACTAGCCCAAGAGACCCAGTACTTC. It specifies CASSPLAQETQYF.

The chain links TRBV13 to TRBJ2-1; TRBD2 agrees at 11 bases. Germline V CDR1 and CDR2: PRHDT, FYEKMQ (reference sequence). The CDR3 covers 17 residues. Trimming cost V 5 bases and J 2 bases; bases outside gene matches: 8. Here the CDR3 DNA reads TGTGCCAGCAGCGGTCCGACTAGCGGGAATCCCTACAATGAGCAGTTCTTC. Residues: CASSGPTSGNPYNEQFF.

The rearrangement links TRBV20-1 to TRBJ2-1; D unresolved. CDR1 DFQATT and CDR2 SNEGSKA come from the germline V gene (reference sequence). Trimming shortened V by 2 bases and J by 10 bases, and 9 bases separated the two germline ends. The CDR3 has 11 residues. The DNA of the CDR3 is TGCAGTGCTAGATATCTCCGGGAGCAGTTCTTC. Its translation is CSARYLREQFF.

The chain employs TRBV28 and TRBJ2-3; D may be TRBD1 or TRBD2 (5 bases each). Germline-derived CDR1 and CDR2 are MDHEN and SYDVKM. V shed 9 bases and J shed 0 bases, with 13 bases lying between them. The CDR3 has 14 residues. The CDR3 loop reads CASKGPHSTDTQYF. CDR3 in DNA: TGTGCCAGTAAGGGACCCCATAGCACAGATACGCAGTATTTT.

The V gene is TRBV5-5, the J gene TRBJ2-7; perhaps TRBD2 as D (6 bases). Trimming pared 1 base from V and 3 bases from J, leaving 11 bases between. Germline V gene lookup returns CDR1 SGHKS and CDR2 YYEKEE (reference sequence). The CDR3 is 14 residues long. The CDR3 spells CASSLSWTNYEQYF. The CDR3 DNA reads TGTGCCAGCAGCTTGTCTTGGACTAACTACGAGCAGTACTTC.

The genes are TRBV15 and TRBJ2-7; no clear D gene. CDR3 length: 13 amino acids. Trimming removed 2 bases at V and 2 bases at J, with 7 bases between. Germline V gene data show CDR1 as LNHNV and CDR2 as YYDKDF (reference sequence). CDR3 bases: TGTGCCACCAGCAGACACGGTCCCTACGAGCAGTACTTC. It translates to CATSRHGPYEQYF.

The genes are TRBV5-1 and TRBJ2-5, with 11 bases that match TRBD2. V lost 4 bases to trimming and J lost 11 bases; unmatched junction nucleotides: 10. The CDR3 contains 14 residues. Germline CDR1 and CDR2: SGHRS and YFSETQ. CDR3 in DNA: TGCGCCAGCAGCCCCGGGACTAGCGGATTGGGGCAGTACTTC. It is translated as CASSPGTSGLGQYF.

About this clone: A read error may account for a junction end that differs from germline. The V call is TRBV7-9, the J call TRBJ1-2; possible D gene TRBD1, 6 bases. Germline V lookup: CDR1 SEHNR, CDR2 FQNEAQ (reference sequence). This CDR3 has 12 amino acids. The CDR3 spells CASSLAWGDILF. CDR3 in DNA: TGTGCCAGCAGCTTAGCATGGGGGGACATCCTCTTC.

The chain carries TRBV27 and TRBJ1-5; perhaps TRBD1 as D (5 bases). This CDR3 contains 14 residues. V gave up 7 bases and J gave up 1 base, with 11 bases separating them. The germline V gene encodes CDR1 MNHEY and CDR2 SMNVEV (reference sequence). CDR3 residues: CASNRIPSNQPQHF. DNA for the CDR3: TGTGCCAGCAACAGGATTCCAAGCAATCAGCCCCAGCATTTT.

The chain is built from TRBV5-6 and TRBJ2-3; D may be TRBD2 (5 bases). This CDR3 spans 14 amino acids. CDR1 and CDR2 from the germline V gene are SGHDT and YYEEEE. V lost 0 bases, J lost 4 bases, and 9 bases lay in between. The CDR3 sequence: CASSLGASSDTQYF. The CDR3 DNA reads TGTGCCAGCAGCTTGGGGGCTAGCTCAGATACGCAGTATTTT.

V is TRBV6-5 and J is TRBJ2-1, with 10 bases lining up with TRBD2. Germline loops: CDR1 MNHEY, CDR2 SVGAGI. V dropped 0 bases and J dropped 7; count of bases not matched to a gene: 6. This CDR3 has 16 amino acids. The CDR3 sequence is CASSYSFLAGVNEQFF. Written as DNA, the CDR3 is TGTGCCAGCAGTTACTCTTTCCTAGCGGGAGTGAATGAGCAGTTCTTC.

The CDR3 DNA sequence: TGTGCCAGCAGCACCCGACACACAGATACGCAGTATTTT. This codes for CASSTRHTDTQYF. The rearrangement links TRBV11-3 to TRBJ2-3; D ambiguous. The CDR3 extends over 13 amino acids. V was shortened by 5 bases and J by 2 bases, with 8 bases between the two germline ends. The germline V gene encodes CDR1 SGHNT and CDR2 YENEEA. Using reference TRBV11-3 and TRBJ2-3 for the parts outside the CDR3, the full variable domain is EAGVVQSPRYKIIEKKQPVAFWCNPISGHNTLYWYLQNLGQGPELLIRYENEEAVDDSQLPKDRFSAERLKGVDSTLKIQPAELGDSAVYLCASSTRHTDTQYFGPGTRLTVL.

The CDR3 nucleotides read TGTGCCAGCAGTTTACCGACAGGTTCCTACAATGAGCAGTTCTTC. This gives the protein CASSLPTGSYNEQFF. V and J are TRBV28 and TRBJ2-1; TRBD1 is a possible D gene (6 bases). With 2 bases removed from V and 1 base from J, the gap between germline ends came to 9 bases. Germline V gene data show CDR1 as MDHEN and CDR2 as SYDVKM. The CDR3 consists of 15 residues.

The rearrangement links TRBV7-8 to TRBJ1-2; D unclear. V was trimmed by 4 bases and J by 10 bases, leaving 16 bases between them. Germline V lookup: CDR1 SGHVS, CDR2 FQNEAQ. The CDR3 extends over 13 amino acids. CDR3 residues: CASSSTRTGDYTF. CDR3 nucleotide sequence: TGTGCCAGCAGCTCGACCCGAACGGGTGACTACACCTTC.

The chain recombines TRBV5-1 with TRBJ1-4, with D maybe TRBD1 (5 bases). Germline-derived CDR1 and CDR2 are SGHRS and YFSETQ. The CDR3 totals 14 residues. Trimming removed 0 bases at V and 8 bases at J, with 11 bases between. The CDR3 DNA sequence: TGCGCCAGCAGCTTGGGGGAGGGGTCGGAAAAACTGTTTTTT. This gives the protein CASSLGEGSEKLFF.

The CDR3 spells CASSSQSLGDREQFF. DNA for the CDR3: TGTGCCAGCAGCTCCCAATCCTTAGGGGACCGAGAGCAGTTCTTC. V and J are TRBV5-4 and TRBJ2-1; the D call may be TRBD1 or TRBD2 (5 bases each). The CDR3 loop spans 15 amino acids. V was trimmed by 3 bases and J by 10 bases, leaving 20 bases between them. Germline V gene sequence: CDR1 SGHNT, CDR2 YYREEE (reference sequence).

The gene calls are TRBV7-2 and TRBJ2-5; D gene uncertain. The CDR3 contains 15 residues. Germline CDR1 reads SGHTA; CDR2 reads FQGNSA. The V gene lost 1 base and the J gene lost 5 bases, with 14 bases spanning the gap. CDR3 residues: CASSLELHRMETQYF. In nucleotides, the CDR3 is TGTGCCAGCAGCTTAGAACTTCACAGAATGGAGACCCAGTACTTC.

The V call is TRBV18, the J call TRBJ1-4; possibly TRBD1 for D (6 bases). Trimming removed 3 bases from V and 15 bases from J, with 29 bases in between. The germline V gene encodes CDR1 KGHSH and CDR2 LQKENI. The CDR3 runs 17 residues. CDR3 in DNA: TGTGCCAGCTCACCTTACGGGGTTCCCGGGGGCTCGGTGGTGATGTTTTTT. It translates to CASSPYGVPGGSVVMFF. Full variable domain (rest looked up from reference TRBV18 and TRBJ1-4): NAGVMQNPRHLVRRRGQEARLRCSPMKGHSHVYWYRQLPEEGLKFMVYLQKENIIDESGMPKERFSAEFPKEGPSILRIQQVVRGDSAAYFCASSPYGVPGGSVVMFFGSGTQLSVL.

V usage is TRBV28 and J usage is TRBJ2-5; 7 bases match TRBD1. J lost 4 bases, V lost 6 bases, and 8 bases had no gene match. The length of the CDR3 is 14 residues. Germline CDR1 reads MDHEN; CDR2 reads SYDVKM. The CDR3, as DNA: TGTGCCAGCAGCTCTACAGGGGCTCGAGAGACCCAGTACTTC. This sequence encodes CASSSTGARETQYF. The full variable domain, completed using reference TRBV28 and TRBJ2-5, is DVKVTQSSRYLVKRTGEKVFLECVQDMDHENMFWYRQDPGLGLRLIYFSYDVKMKEKGDIPEGYSVSREKKERFSLILESASTNQTSMYLCASSSTGARETQYFGPGTRLLVL.